This T cell receptor beta chain derives from a study of T-cell reconstitution after alpha-beta-depleted transplantation in children. Unique molecular identifiers were built into the TCRbeta library. MiXCR, run by TCRdb on the PCR reads, gives a single entry per CDR3 protein. The sample lists approximately 420,000 distinct CDR3 sequences; approximately 11% were seen once. The CDR3 sequence is 15 residues long. Germline V gene lookup returns CDR1 MRHNA and CDR2 SNTAGT. With 0 bases clipped from V and 7 bases from J, the junction kept 0 bases outside the gene matches. Only a few counts were recorded for this clonotype.

The rearrangement uses TRBV6-4 and TRBJ1-6, with 10 nucleotides matching TRBD1. This specimen was PBMCs from the stem cell graft donor, taken from the stem cell graft. The sequence was collected from a human donor who donated a stem cell graft to a child with acute myeloid leukemia. The CDR3 DNA reads as TGTGCCAGCAGTGACTCGACAGGGGGCAATTCACCCCTCCACTTT. This codes for CASSDSTGGNSPLHF.